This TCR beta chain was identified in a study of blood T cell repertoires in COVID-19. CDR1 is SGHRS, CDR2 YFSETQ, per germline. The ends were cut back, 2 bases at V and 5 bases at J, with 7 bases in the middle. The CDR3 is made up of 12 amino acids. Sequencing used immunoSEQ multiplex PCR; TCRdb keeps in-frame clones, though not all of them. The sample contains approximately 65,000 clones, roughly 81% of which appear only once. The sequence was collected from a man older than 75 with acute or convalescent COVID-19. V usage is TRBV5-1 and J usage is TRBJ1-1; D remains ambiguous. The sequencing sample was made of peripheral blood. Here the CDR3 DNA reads TGCGCCAGCAGCTTTATGGAGACTGAAGCTTTCTTT. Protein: CASSFMETEAFF.